The clone carrying this T cell receptor (beta chain) was recorded a few times. Its cognate antigen is unknown. This sample was included in a study of cytomegalovirus exposure and HLA in healthy donors. Whole-study findings and limits: In the analysis, some V segments, TRBV6-2 and TRBV6-3 included, were excluded as indistinguishable.

The PCR contained 60 Vbeta and 13 Jbeta primers. Repertoires were generated with immunoSEQ multiplex PCR, while TCRdb's copy carries only in-frame clones and drops some. The table lists about 43,000 clones, around 53% of them singletons. Deletions cut 3 bases from V and 7 bases from J, with 7 bases between. CDR3 length: 12 residues. Germline CDR1 reads LNHDA; CDR2 reads SQIVND (reference sequence). Sequencing was performed on PBMCs. The receptor was derived from a man between 60 and 75 years old in good health and CMV-seronegative. The V call is TRBV19, the J call TRBJ1-5; D remains unclear. CDR3 sequence: CASSMVQQPQHF. The CDR3 DNA follows: TGTGCCAGTAGTATGGTTCAGCAGCCCCAGCATTTT. The variable domain in full, with the rest retrieved from reference TRBV19 and TRBJ1-5, is DGGITQSPKYLFRKEGQNVTLSCEQNLNHDAMYWYRQDPGQGLRLIYYSQIVNDFQKGDIAEGYSVSREKKESFPLTVTSAQKNPTAFYLCASSMVQQPQHFGDGTRLSIL.